This T cell receptor (beta chain) was identified during a study of OX40 agonist ivuxolimab in advanced cancers. For the study at large: Patients were treated with ivuxolimab, an agonistic anti-OX40 (CD134) antibody. Hepatocellular carcinoma, melanoma, renal cell or head and neck cancer was diagnosed in the dose-escalation patients. Study results and limitations: In the expanded peripheral T cells, antigen specificity was never determined. Averaged across samples, CD8+ T cells carried more expanded clones than CD4+ did.

With regard to this clone: The target antigen is unknown.

Method: immunoSEQ multiplex PCR; TCRdb's copy keeps in-frame clones and lacks some. The sample includes about 110,000 clones, under 95% of them seen just once. CDR1 and CDR2 (germline): SGHRS, YFSETQ. The ends lost 5 bases at V and 2 bases at J; junction bases unmatched: 10. This CDR3 contains 17 residues. The rearrangement uses TRBV5-1 and TRBJ1-5; 10 bases are shared with TRBD1. The clonotype was recovered from an adult with an advanced solid tumor such as melanoma, head and neck, liver or kidney cancer. This material consisted of CD4+ or CD8+ T cells sorted from blood, taken in a trial of the OX40 agonist ivuxolimab. This chain's CDR3 is CASRRRTGGWGNQPQHF. CDR3 DNA sequence: TGCGCCAGCAGGCGCAGGACAGGGGGATGGGGCAATCAGCCCCAGCATTTT.